This T cell receptor (beta chain) was profiled in a study of T cells after yellow fever vaccination (dated by TCRdb to the late 2010s). With regard to the full study: Libraries from fractions with low cell numbers were prepared with the SMART-Seq v4 Ultra Low Input RNA kit. Bulk TCR alpha and beta repertoires were sequenced longitudinally to track T-cell clones before and after primary and booster YFV17D yellow fever vaccination. Two healthy male donors made up the cohort, one aged 18 to 29 years and the other aged 30 to 40 years. Blood samples were taken at several timepoints before and after primary and secondary immunization, and bulk PBMC replicates and cell subsets were isolated. The study at large found these results: A small fraction of clonotypes appeared in both the CD4 and CD8 compartments, likely as a result of convergent recombination. Compared with the primary T-cell response, the secondary T-cell response was weaker but faster, peaking on day 5 rather than day 15. After the booster, most of the clones that had expanded following primary vaccination were detected again (roughly 96% of CD4 and around 90% of CD8), which suggests that memory was broadly maintained. Because the study included only two donors, the extent to which the findings can be generalized is limited. Computational filtering was needed because FACS-sorted repertoires could contain abundant contaminating clonotypes from the bulk population.

Details on this clonotype: Its antigen is not yet known. No base quality information exists; no much larger clone differs at one position.

Spanning cysteine to phenylalanine, the CDR3 consists of 12 amino acids. The read is trimmed to its CDR3 DNA, 36 bases read in frame from base 1. The V end loses 3 bases and the J end loses 10 bases, and a stretch of 12 bases separates them. The germline V gene supplies CDR1 MNHEY and CDR2 SVGEGT. TCR cDNA was synthesized by 5'RACE template switching, which introduced a universal primer site and unique molecular identifiers. cDNA synthesis was primed from both the TCR alpha and TCR beta constant segments. Library amplification involved two PCR steps, and the second step added sample barcodes and sequencing adapters. Sequencing of the libraries was done on either Illumina HiSeq 2500 (2x100 bp) or NovaSeq (2x150 bp). In the paper's pipeline: Reads were demultiplexed and collapsed into UMI consensus sequences with MIGEC, and V(D)J alignment was performed with MiXCR. Using edgeR on replicate PBMC samples, clonotypes were called vaccine-responding if FDR was below 0.01 and the log2 fold change was above 5 up to day 15. Each bulk clonotype was labeled CD4 or CD8 based on which sequenced repertoire, CD4 or CD8, contained the clonotype at higher abundance. In-frame beta chains were kept once TCRdb had trimmed the public reads at Q25 with fastp and called clones with MiXCR. For every CDR3 protein sequence, its rows merge into one entry that carries the most common genes and DNA. In this record, the V and J calls reflect TCRdb's handling and not the investigators' own analysis. For this sample the table gives 400,000 to 650,000 distinct CDR3 sequences, of which around a fifth were detected only once. The top ten constitute about 16% of the sample.

The treatment or condition label here, explained by the study, means: live attenuated yellow fever vaccine strain. Two biological replicates of bulk PBMCs were collected at each blood-draw timepoint. A standard Ficoll-Paque protocol was used to isolate PBMCs from peripheral blood. RNA was extracted with TriZol from bulk PBMCs, CD4 and CD8 fractions, and dextramer-positive and dextramer-negative fractions. Sequencing was performed on PBMCs, taken roughly 20 days after the first yellow fever vaccination. In this chain, TRBV6-2 or TRBV6-3 is recombined with TRBJ1-1; no D gene can be assigned with confidence. The origin of this receptor is a man younger than 35 who received the YFV17D yellow fever vaccine. At the DNA level, the sequence is TGTGCCAGCAGTTATGGGGTATTCGCAGCTTTCTTT. This encodes CASSYGVFAAFF.